This TCR beta chain is from a study of T cell changes during pregnancy in multiple sclerosis (dated by TCRdb to the late 2010s). Broadly, across the study: In women with multiple sclerosis, the researchers looked at how the T cell repertoire shifted as pregnancy progressed.

Remarks on this clone: Its recognized antigen is unknown. Per-base quality was not reported, and no clone a single base away is much larger than it.

Libraries were made using the immunoSEQ multiplex PCR assay. TCRdb stores this immuneACCESS table with in-frame sequences only. Part of the clones is absent; in the studies checked, under half of the shortfall reflects unresolved V genes, and no reason is known for the rest. This sample is represented by 95,000 to 110,000 clones; roughly 93% of them were singletons. The ten top clones hold around 0.92% of the sample. CDR1 LNHDA and CDR2 SQIVND were looked up in the germline V gene (reference sequence). The CDR3 measures 17 amino acids from cysteine to phenylalanine. Just CDR3 DNA is preserved here, 51 bases in frame from base 1. The trim is 4 bases for V and 6 bases for J, with a gap of 22 bases between the germline ends.

Here the chain combines TRBV19 and TRBJ2-1, with the D gene too uncertain to name. The sequencing used peripheral blood, collected after pregnancy. This TCR was recovered from a female donor with multiple sclerosis, enrolled in a pregnancy study. This receptor carries the CDR3 CASSRALVTTLSNEQFF. The DNA sequence is TGTGCCAGTAGTAGGGCTTTAGTAACCACTCTTAGCAATGAGCAGTTCTTC.